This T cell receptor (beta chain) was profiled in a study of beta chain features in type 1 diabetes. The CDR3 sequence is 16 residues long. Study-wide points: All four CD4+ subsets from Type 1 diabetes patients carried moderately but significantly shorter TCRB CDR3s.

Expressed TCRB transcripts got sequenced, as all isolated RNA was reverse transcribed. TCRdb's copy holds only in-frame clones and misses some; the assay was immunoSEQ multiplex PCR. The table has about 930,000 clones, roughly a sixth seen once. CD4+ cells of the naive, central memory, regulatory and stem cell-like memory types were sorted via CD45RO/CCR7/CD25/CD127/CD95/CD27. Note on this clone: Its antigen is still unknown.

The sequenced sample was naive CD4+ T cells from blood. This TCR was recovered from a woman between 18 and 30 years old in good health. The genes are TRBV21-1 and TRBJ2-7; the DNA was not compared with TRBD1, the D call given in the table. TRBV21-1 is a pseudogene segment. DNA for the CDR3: TGTGCCAGCAGCAAAGGGGGCAGGGCGGCCATCTACGAGCAGTACTTC. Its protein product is CASSKGGRAAIYEQYF.